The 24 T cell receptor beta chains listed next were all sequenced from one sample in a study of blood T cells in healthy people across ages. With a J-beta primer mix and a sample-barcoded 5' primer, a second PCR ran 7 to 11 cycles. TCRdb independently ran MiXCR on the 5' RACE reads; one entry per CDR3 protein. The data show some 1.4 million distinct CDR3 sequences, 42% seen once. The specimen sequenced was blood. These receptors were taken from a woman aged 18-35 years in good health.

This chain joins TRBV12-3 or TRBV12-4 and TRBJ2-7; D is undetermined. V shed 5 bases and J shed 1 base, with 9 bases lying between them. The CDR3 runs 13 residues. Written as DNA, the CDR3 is TGTGCCAGCAGTACAAGACGGTCCTACGAGCAGTACTTC. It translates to CASSTRRSYEQYF.

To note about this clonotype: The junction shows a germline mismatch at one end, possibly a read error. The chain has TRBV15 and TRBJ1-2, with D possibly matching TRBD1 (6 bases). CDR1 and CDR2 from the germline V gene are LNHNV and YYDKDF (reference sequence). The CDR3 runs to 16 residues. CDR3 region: CATGRDLIGRGSGYTF. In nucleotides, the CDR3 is TGTGCCACCGGCAGAGATCTAATTGGCAGGGGATCTGGCTACACCTTC.

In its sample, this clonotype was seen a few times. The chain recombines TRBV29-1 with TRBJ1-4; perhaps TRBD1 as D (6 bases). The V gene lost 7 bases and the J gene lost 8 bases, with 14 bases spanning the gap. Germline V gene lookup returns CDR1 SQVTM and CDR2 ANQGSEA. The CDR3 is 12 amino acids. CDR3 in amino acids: CSGRTASEKLFF. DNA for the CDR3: TGCAGCGGCCGGACAGCTTCCGAAAAACTGTTTTTT.

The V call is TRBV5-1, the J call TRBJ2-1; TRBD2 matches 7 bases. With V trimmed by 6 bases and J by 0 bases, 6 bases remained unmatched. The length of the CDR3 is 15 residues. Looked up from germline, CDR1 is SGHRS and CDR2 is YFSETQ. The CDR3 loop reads CASTLGTTSYNEQFF. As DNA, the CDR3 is TGCGCCAGCACCCTAGGGACTACCTCCTACAATGAGCAGTTCTTC.

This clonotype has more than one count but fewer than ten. CDR3 in DNA: TGCAGCGTTACTAGGGGGAATCTTAACGAGCAGTACTTC. Its protein is CSVTRGNLNEQYF. The rearrangement joins TRBV29-1 to TRBJ2-7, with D tentatively TRBD1 (6 bases). The germline V and J ends were trimmed by 5 bases and 5 bases, with 16 bases remaining between them. The CDR3 is 13 residues long. The germline V gene has CDR1 SQVTM and CDR2 ANQGSEA.

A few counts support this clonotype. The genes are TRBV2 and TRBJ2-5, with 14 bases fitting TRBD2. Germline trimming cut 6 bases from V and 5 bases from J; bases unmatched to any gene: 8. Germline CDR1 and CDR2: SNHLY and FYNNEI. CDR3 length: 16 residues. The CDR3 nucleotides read TGTGCCAGCAGCCGAGGACTAGCGGGAGGCTATGAGACCCAGTACTTC. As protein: CASSRGLAGGYETQYF. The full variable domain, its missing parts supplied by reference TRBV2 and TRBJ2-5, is EPEVTQTPSHQVTQMGQEVILRCVPISNHLYFYWYRQILGQKVEFLVSFYNNEISEKSEIFDDQFSVERPDGSNFTLKIRSTKLEDSAMYFCASSRGLAGGYETQYFGPGTRLLVL.

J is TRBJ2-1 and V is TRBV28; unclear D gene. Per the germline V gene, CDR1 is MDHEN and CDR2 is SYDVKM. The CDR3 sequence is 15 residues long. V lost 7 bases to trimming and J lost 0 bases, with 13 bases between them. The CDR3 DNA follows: TGTGCCAGCACCGCCCCCCCGAGCTCCTACAATGAGCAGTTCTTC. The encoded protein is CASTAPPSSYNEQFF.

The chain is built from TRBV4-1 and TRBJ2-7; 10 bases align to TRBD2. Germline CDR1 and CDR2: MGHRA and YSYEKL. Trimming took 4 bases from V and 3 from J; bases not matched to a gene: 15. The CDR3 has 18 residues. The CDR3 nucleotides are TGCGCCAGCAGCCTCCCCGGGAGGCTAGCGGGAGCCTACTACGAGCAGTACTTC. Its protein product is CASSLPGRLAGAYYEQYF.

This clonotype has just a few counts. CDR3 region: CASSDGQFTNEQFF. In DNA form, the CDR3 reads TGTGCCAGCAGCGATGGACAGTTTACTAATGAGCAGTTCTTC. This chain joins TRBV11-2 and TRBJ2-1; TRBD1 is a possible D gene (6 bases). CDR3 length: 14 amino acids. The germline gives CDR1 SGHAT, CDR2 FQNNGV. V lost 5 bases and J lost 7, with 15 bases in between.

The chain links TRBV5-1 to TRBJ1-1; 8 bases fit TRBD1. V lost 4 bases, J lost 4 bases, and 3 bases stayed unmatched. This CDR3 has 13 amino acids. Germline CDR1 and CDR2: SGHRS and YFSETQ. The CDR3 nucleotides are TGCGCCAGCAGCATGGACAGGGTCACTGAAGCTTTCTTT. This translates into CASSMDRVTEAFF.

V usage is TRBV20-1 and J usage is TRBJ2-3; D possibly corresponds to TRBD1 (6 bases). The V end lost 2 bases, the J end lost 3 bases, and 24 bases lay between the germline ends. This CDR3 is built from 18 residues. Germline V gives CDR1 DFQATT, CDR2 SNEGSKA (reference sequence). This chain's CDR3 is CSARPKAVGAPRTDTQYF. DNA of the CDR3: TGCAGTGCTAGACCGAAGGCTGTGGGGGCCCCGCGGACAGATACGCAGTATTTT.

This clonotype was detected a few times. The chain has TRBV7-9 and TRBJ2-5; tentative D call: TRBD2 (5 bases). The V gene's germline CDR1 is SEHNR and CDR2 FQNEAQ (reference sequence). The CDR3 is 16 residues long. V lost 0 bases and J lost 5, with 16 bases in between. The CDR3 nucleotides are TGTGCCAGCAGCTTAGCAGGTTTCGGGGTCGGTGAGACCCAGTACTTC. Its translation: CASSLAGFGVGETQYF. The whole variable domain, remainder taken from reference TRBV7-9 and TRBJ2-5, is DTGVSQNPRHKITKRGQNVTFRCDPISEHNRLYWYRQTLGQGPEFLTYFQNEAQLEKSRLLSDRFSAERPKGSFSTLEIQRTEQGDSAMYLCASSLAGFGVGETQYFGPGTRLLVL.

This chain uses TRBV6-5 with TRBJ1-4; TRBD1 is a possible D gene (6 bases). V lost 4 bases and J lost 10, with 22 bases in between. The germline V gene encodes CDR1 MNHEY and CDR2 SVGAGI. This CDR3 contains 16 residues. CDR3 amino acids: CASSCSRTETAGKLFF. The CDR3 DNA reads TGTGCCAGCAGTTGCTCTCGGACAGAGACCGCTGGAAAACTGTTTTTT.

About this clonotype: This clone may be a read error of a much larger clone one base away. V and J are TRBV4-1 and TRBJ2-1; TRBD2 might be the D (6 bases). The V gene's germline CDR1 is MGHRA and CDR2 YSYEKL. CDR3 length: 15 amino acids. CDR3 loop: CASSQGGTSYKEQFF. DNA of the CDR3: TGCGCCAGCAGCCAAGGCGGGACCTCCTACAAGGAGCAGTTCTTC.

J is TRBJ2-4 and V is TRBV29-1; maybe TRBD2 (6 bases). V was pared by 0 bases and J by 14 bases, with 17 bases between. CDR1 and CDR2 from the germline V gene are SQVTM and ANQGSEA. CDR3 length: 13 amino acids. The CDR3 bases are TGCAGCGTTGAAGAGGGACTCCCTGAAGGGAAGTACTTC. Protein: CSVEEGLPEGKYF.

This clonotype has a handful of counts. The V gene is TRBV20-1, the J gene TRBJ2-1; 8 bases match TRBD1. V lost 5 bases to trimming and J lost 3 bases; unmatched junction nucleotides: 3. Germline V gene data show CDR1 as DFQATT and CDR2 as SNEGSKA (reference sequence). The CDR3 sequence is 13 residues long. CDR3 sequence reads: CSAEDRVYNEQFF. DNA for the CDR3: TGCAGTGCTGAGGACAGGGTCTACAATGAGCAGTTCTTC.

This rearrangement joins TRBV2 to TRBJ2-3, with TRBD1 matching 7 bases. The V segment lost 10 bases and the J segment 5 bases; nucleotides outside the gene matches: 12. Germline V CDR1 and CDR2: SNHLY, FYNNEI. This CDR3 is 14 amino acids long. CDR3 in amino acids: CATKHRGGEDTQYF. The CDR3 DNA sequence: TGTGCCACCAAGCACAGGGGCGGAGAAGATACGCAGTATTTT.

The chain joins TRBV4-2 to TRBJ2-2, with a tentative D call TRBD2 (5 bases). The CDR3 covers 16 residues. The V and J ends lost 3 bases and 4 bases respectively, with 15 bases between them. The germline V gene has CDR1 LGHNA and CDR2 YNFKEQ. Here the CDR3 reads CASSHFFSRGTGELFF. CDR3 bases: TGTGCCAGCAGCCATTTTTTCAGTCGGGGCACCGGGGAGCTGTTTTTT.

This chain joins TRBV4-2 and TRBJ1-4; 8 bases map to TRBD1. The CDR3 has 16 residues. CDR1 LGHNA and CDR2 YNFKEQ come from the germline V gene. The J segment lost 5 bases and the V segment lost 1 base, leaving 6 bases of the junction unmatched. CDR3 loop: CASSQGSDRGNEKLFF. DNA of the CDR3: TGTGCCAGCAGCCAAGGATCCGACAGGGGCAATGAAAAACTGTTTTTT.

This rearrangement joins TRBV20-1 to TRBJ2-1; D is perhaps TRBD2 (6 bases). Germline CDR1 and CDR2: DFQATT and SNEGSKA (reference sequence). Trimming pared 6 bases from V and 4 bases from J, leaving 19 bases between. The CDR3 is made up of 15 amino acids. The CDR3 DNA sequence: TGCAGTGCCCCGGCGGGACGAGCGGAATACAATGAGCAGTTCTTC. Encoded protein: CSAPAGRAEYNEQFF.

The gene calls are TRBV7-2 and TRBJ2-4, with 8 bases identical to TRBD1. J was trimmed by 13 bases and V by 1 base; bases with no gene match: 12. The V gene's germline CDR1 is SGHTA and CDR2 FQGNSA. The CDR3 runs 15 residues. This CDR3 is CASSLEWTGMSGQYF. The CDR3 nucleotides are TGTGCCAGCAGCTTAGAGTGGACAGGGATGAGTGGGCAGTACTTC.

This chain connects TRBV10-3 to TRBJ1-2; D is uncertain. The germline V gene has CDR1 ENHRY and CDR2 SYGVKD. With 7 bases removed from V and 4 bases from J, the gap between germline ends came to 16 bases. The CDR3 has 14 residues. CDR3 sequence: CAITYNEDRYGYTF. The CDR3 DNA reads TGTGCCATCACCTACAACGAGGACCGCTATGGCTACACCTTC.

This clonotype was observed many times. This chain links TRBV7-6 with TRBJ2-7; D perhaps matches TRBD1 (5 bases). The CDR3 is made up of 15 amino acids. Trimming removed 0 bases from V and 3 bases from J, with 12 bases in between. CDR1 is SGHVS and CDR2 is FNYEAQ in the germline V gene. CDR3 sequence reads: CASSLAPQGIYEQYF. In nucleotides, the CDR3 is TGTGCCAGCAGCTTAGCGCCTCAGGGTATCTACGAGCAGTACTTC.

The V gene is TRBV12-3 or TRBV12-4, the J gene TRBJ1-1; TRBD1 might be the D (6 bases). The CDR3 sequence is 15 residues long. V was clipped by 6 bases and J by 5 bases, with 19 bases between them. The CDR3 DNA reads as TGTGCCAGCAGACCGGAGGGGGGGCAAGGAACTGAAGCTTTCTTT. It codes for CASRPEGGQGTEAFF.